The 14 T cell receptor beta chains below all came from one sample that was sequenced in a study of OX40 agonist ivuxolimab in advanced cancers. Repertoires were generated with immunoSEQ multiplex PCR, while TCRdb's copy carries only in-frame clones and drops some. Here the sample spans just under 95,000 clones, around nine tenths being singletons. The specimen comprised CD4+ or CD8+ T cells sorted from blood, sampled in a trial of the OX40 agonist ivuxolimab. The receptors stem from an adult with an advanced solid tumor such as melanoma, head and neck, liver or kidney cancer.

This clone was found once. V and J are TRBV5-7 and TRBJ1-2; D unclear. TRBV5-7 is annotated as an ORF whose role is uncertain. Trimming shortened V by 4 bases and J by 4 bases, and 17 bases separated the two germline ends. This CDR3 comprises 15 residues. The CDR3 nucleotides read TGTGCCAGCAGCCCCCCGAACATCAATTCCTATGGCTACACCTTC. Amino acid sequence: CASSPPNINSYGYTF.

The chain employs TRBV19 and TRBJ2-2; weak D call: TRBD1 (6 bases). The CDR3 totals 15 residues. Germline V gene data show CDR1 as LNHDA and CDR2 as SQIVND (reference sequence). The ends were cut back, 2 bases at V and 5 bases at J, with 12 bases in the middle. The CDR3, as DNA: TGTGCCAGTAGTATAACCGGGACACCGACCGGGGAGCTGTTTTTT. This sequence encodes CASSITGTPTGELFF. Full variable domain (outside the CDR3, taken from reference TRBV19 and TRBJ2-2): DGGITQSPKYLFRKEGQNVTLSCEQNLNHDAMYWYRQDPGQGLRLIYYSQIVNDFQKGDIAEGYSVSREKKESFPLTVTSAQKNPTAFYLCASSITGTPTGELFFGEGSRLTVL.

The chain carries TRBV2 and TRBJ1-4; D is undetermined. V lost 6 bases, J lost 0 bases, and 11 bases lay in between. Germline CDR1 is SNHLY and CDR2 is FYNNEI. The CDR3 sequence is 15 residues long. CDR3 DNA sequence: TGTGCCAGCAGCCTCGGACTTGCAACTAATGAAAAACTGTTTTTT. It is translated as CASSLGLATNEKLFF.

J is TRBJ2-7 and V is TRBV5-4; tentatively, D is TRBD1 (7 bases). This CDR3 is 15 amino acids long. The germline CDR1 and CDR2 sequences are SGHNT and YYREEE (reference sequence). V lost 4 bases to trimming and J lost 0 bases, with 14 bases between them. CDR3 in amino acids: CASSAGTAPSYEQYF. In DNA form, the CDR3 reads TGTGCCAGCAGCGCGGGGACAGCGCCCTCCTACGAGCAGTACTTC.

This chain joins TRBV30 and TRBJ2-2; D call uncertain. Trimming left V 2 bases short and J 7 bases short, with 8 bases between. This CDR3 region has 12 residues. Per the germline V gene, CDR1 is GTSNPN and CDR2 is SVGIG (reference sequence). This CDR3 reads CAWSKDSGELFF. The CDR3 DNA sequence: TGTGCCTGGAGTAAAGATAGCGGGGAGCTGTTTTTT.

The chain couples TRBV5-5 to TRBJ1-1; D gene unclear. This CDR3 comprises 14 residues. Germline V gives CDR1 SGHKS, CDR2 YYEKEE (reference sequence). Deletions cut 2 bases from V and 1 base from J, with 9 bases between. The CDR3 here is CASSFFWENTEAFF. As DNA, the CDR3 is TGTGCCAGCAGCTTTTTCTGGGAGAACACTGAAGCTTTCTTT.

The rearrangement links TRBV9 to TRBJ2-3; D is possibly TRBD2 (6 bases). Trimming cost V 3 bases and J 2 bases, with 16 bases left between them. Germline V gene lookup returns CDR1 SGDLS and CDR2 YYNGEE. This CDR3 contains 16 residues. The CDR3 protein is CASSAGSGQITDTQYF. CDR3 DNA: TGTGCCAGCAGCGCCGGCAGCGGGCAGATCACAGATACGCAGTATTTT. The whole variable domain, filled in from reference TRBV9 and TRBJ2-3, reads DSGVTQTPKHLITATGQRVTLRCSPRSGDLSVYWYQQSLDQGLQFLIQYYNGEERAKGNILERFSAQQFPDLHSELNLSSLELGDSALYFCASSAGSGQITDTQYFGPGTRLTVL.

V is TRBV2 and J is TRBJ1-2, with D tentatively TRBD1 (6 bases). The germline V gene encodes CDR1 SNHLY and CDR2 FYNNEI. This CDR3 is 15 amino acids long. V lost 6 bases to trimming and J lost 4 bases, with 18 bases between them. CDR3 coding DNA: TGTGCCAGCAGGGCGACAGGCGGGGAGTTCTATGGCTACACCTTC. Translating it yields CASRATGGEFYGYTF.

CDR3 amino acids: CASSLNSDRIIYF. CDR3 nucleotide sequence: TGTGCCAGCAGCTTGAACTCCGACAGAATCATATATTTT. The chain carries TRBV11-3 and TRBJ1-3; possibly TRBD1 for D (5 bases). The germline V gene encodes CDR1 SGHNT and CDR2 YENEEA. Trimming shortened V by 3 bases and J by 12 bases, and 15 bases separated the two germline ends. This CDR3 is built from 13 residues. Supplemented by reference TRBV11-3 and TRBJ1-3, the full variable domain reads EAGVVQSPRYKIIEKKQPVAFWCNPISGHNTLYWYLQNLGQGPELLIRYENEEAVDDSQLPKDRFSAERLKGVDSTLKIQPAELGDSAVYLCASSLNSDRIIYFGEGSWLTVV.

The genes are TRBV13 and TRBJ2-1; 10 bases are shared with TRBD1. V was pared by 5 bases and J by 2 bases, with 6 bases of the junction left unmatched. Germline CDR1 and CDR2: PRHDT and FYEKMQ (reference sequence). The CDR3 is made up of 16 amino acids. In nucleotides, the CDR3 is TGTGCCAGCAGCCGTACGGGACAGGGGACCTACAATGAGCAGTTCTTC. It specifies CASSRTGQGTYNEQFF. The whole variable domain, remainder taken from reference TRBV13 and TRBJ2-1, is AAGVIQSPRHLIKEKRETATLKCYPIPRHDTVYWYQQGPGQDPQFLISFYEKMQSDKGSIPDRFSAQQFSDYHSELNMSSLELGDSALYFCASSRTGQGTYNEQFFGPGTRLTVL.

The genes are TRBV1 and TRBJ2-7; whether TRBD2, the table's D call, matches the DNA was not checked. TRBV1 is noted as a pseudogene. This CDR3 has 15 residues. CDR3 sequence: CTSSQGRGASYEQYF. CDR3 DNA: TGCACCAGCAGCCAAGGGCGGGGGGCCTCCTACGAGCAGTACTTC.

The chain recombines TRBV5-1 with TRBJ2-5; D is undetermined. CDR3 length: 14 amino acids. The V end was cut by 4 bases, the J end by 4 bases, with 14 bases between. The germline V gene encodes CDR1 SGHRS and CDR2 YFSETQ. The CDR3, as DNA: TGCGCCAGCAGCCCGGCCCCGGACCCAGAGACCCAGTACTTC. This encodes CASSPAPDPETQYF.

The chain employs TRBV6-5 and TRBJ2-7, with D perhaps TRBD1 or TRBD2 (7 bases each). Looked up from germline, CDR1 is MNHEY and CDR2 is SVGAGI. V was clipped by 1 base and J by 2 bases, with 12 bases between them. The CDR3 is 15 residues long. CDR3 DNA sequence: TGTGCCAGCAGTTACTTGGGGAGGGGGCCCTACGAGCAGTACTTC. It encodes CASSYLGRGPYEQYF.

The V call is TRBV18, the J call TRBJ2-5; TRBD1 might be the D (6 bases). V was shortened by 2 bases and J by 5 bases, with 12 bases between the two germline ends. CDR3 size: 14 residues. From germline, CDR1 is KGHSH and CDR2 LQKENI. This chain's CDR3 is CASSPSSQGETQYF. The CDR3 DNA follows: TGTGCCAGCTCACCATCTTCCCAGGGGGAGACCCAGTACTTC.